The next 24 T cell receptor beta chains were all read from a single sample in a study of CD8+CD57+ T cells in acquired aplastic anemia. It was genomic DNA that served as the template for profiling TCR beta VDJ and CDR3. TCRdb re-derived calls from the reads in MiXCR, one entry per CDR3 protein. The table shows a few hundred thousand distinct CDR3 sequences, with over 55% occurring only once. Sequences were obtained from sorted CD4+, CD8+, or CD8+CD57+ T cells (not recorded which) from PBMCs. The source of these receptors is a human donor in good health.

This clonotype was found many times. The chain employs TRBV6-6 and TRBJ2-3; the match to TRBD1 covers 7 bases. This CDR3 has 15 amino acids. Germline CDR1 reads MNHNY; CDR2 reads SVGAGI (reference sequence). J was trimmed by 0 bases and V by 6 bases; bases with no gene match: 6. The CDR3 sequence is CASRKTGYSTDTQYF. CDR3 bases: TGTGCCAGCAGAAAGACAGGGTACAGCACAGATACGCAGTATTTT.

Here the CDR3 reads CSARRQASGSSYEQYF. For the CDR3, the DNA is TGCAGTGCTAGACGTCAGGCTAGCGGGAGCTCCTACGAGCAGTACTTC. The chain has TRBV20-1 and TRBJ2-7, with 10 nucleotides matching TRBD2. CDR1 DFQATT and CDR2 SNEGSKA come from the germline V gene (reference sequence). The length of the CDR3 is 16 residues. The junction had 7 bases not matched to a gene; V was cut back by 2 bases and J by 0 bases.

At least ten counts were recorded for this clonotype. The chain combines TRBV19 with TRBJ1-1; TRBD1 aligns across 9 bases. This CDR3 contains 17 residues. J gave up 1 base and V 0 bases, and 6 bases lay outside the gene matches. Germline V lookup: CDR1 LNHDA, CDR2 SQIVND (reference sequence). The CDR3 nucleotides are TGTGCCAGTAGTATAGATCGCCGGACAGGGGAGAACACTGAAGCTTTCTTT. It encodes CASSIDRRTGENTEAFF.

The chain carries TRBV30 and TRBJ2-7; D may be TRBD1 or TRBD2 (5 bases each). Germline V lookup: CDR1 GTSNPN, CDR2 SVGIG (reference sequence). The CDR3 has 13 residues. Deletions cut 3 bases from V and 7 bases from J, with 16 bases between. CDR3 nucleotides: TGTGCCTGGAGCGGGGACGGTATGGAAGAGCAGTACTTC. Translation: CAWSGDGMEEQYF.

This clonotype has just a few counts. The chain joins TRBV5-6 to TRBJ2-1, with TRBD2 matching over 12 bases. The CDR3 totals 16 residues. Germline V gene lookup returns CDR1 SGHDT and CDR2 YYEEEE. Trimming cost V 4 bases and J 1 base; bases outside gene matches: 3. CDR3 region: CASSVLAGGSYNEQFF. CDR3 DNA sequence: TGTGCCAGCAGCGTCCTAGCGGGGGGGTCCTACAATGAGCAGTTCTTC.

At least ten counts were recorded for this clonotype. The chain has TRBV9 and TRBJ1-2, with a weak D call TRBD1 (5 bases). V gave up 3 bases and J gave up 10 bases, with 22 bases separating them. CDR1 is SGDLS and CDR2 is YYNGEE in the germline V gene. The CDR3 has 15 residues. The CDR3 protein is CASSASRGPQGSYTF. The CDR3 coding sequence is TGTGCCAGCAGCGCCTCAAGGGGCCCCCAGGGATCCTACACCTTC.

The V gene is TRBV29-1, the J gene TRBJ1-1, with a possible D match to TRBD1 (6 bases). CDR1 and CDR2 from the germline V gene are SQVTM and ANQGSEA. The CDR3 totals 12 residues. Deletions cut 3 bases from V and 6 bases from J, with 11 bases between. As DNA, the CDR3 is TGCAGCGTTGACAGGGGAGGCCCTGAAGCTTTCTTT. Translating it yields CSVDRGGPEAFF.

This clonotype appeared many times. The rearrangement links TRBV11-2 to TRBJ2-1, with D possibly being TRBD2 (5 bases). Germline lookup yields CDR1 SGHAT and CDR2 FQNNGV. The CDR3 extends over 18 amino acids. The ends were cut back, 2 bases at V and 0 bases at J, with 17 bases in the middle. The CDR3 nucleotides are TGTGCCAGCAGCTTAATCTCGTTGGCGGGTATCTCCTACAATGAGCAGTTCTTC. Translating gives CASSLISLAGISYNEQFF.

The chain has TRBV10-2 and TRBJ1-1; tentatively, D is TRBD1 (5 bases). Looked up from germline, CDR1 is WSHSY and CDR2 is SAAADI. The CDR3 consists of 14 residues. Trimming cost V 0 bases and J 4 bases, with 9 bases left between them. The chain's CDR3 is CASSESGEITEAFF. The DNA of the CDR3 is TGCGCCAGCAGTGAGTCGGGGGAGATCACTGAAGCTTTCTTT.

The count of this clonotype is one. The CDR3: CASSLDTGNQPQHF. CDR3 in DNA: TGTGCCAGCAGCTTGGACACAGGCAATCAGCCCCAGCATTTT. The rearrangement uses TRBV5-6 and TRBJ1-5; D call uncertain. The CDR3 is 14 residues long. The V end was cut by 0 bases, the J end by 2 bases, with 6 bases between. Germline V CDR1 and CDR2: SGHDT, YYEEEE. The full variable domain, completed using reference TRBV5-6 and TRBJ1-5, is DAGVTQSPTHLIKTRGQQVTLRCSPKSGHDTVSWYQQALGQGPQFIFQYYEEEERQRGNFPDRFSGHQFPNYSSELNVNALLLGDSALYLCASSLDTGNQPQHFGDGTRLSIL.

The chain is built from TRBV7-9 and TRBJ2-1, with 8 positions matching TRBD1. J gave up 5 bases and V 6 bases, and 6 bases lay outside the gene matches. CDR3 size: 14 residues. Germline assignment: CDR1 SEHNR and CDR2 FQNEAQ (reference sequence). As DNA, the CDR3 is TGTGCCAGCAGTGGCCTGACAGGGGACAATGAGCAGTTCTTC. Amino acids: CASSGLTGDNEQFF.

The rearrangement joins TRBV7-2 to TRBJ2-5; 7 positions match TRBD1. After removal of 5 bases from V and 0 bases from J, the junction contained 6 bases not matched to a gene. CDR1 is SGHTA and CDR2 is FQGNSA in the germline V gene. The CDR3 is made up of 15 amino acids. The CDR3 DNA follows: TGTGCCAGCAGCCCGCGACAGGGCTACCAAGAGACCCAGTACTTC. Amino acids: CASSPRQGYQETQYF.

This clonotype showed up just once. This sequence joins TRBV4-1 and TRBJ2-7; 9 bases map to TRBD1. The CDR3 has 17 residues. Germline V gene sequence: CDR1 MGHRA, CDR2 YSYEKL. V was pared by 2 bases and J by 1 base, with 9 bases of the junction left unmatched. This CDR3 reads CASSQSDRGTGSYEQYF. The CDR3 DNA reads TGCGCCAGCAGCCAATCGGATCGGGGGACAGGGTCCTACGAGCAGTACTTC.

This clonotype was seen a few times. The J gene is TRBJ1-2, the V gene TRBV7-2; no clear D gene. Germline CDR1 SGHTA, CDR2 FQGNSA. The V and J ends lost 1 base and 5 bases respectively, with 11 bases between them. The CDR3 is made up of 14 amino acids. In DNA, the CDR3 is TGTGCCAGCAGCTTAGGTCCGGGGTTTTATGGCTACACCTTC. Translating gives CASSLGPGFYGYTF.

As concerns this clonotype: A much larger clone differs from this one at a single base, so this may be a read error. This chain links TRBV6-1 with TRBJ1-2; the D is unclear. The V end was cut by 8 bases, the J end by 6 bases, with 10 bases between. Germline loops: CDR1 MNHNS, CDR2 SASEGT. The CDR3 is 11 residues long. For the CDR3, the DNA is TGTGCCAGCGTTCAGGAGGATGGCTACACCTTC. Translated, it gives CASVQEDGYTF.

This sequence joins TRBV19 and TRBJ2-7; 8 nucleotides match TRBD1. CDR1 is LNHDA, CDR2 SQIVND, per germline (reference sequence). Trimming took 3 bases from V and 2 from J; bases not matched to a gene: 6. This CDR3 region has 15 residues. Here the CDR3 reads CASSIRPTGAYEQYF. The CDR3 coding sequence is TGTGCCAGTAGTATTAGACCGACAGGGGCCTACGAGCAGTACTTC.

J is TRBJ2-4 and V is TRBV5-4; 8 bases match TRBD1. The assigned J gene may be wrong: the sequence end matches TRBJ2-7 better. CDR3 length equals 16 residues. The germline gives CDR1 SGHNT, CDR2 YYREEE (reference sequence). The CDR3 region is CASSTRTGNMVYEQYF. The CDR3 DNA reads TGTGCCAGCAGCACCCGGACAGGGAACATGGTGTACGAGCAGTACTTC.

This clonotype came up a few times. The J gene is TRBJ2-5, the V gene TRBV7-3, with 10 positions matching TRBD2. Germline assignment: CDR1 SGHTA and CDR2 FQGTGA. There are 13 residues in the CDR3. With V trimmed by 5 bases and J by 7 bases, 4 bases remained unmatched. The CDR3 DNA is TGTGCCAGCAGCCGACTAGCGGGTGGGACCCAGTACTTC. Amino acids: CASSRLAGGTQYF.

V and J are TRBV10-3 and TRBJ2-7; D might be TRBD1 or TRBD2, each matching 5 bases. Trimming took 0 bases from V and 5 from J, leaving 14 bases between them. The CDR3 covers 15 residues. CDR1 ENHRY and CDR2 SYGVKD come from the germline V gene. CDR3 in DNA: TGTGCCATCAGTGAGTCGACCGGGGCAACGAACGAGCAGTACTTC. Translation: CAISESTGATNEQYF.

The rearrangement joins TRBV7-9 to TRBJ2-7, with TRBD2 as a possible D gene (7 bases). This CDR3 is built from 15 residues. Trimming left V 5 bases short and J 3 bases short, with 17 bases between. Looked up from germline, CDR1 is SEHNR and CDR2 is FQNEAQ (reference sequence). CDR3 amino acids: CASSPRGGVVYEQYF. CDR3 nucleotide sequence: TGTGCCAGCAGCCCCAGAGGGGGGGTGGTCTACGAGCAGTACTTC.

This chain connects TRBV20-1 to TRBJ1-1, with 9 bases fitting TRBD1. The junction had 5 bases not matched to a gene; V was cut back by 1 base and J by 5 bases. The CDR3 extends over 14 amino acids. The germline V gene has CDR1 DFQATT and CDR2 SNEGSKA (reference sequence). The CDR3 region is CSARGRTGETEAFF. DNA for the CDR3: TGCAGTGCTAGAGGAAGGACAGGGGAAACTGAAGCTTTCTTT.

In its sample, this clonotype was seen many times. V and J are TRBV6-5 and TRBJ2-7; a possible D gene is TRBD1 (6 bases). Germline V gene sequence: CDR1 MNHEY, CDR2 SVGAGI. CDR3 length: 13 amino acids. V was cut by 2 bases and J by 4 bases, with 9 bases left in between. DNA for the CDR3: TGTGCCAGCAGTTACGGACAGCTTTACGAGCAGTACTTC. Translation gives CASSYGQLYEQYF.

The CDR3: CASSKTGTGIGYTF. CDR3 DNA sequence: TGTGCCAGCAGCAAAACCGGGACAGGGATCGGCTACACCTTC. This sequence joins TRBV7-9 and TRBJ1-2; TRBD1 matches at 9 bases. Per germline, CDR1 SEHNR and CDR2 FQNEAQ (reference sequence). The CDR3 consists of 14 residues. Losses at the gene ends were 5 bases for V and 8 bases for J; bases not matched to a gene: 9.

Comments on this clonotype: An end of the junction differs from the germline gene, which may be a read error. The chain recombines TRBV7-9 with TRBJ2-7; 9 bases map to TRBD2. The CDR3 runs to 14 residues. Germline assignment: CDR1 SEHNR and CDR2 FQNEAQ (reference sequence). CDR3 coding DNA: TGCGCCAGCAGCCCTGCGGGGGGGTGGGACGAGCAGTACTTC. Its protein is CASSPAGGWDEQYF.